The rows below give T cell receptor beta chains drawn from one sample of a study of blood T cell repertoires in COVID-19. Profiling relied on immunoSEQ multiplex PCR, and the TCRdb table lists in-frame clones only, not all of them. The sample consists of about 330,000 clones, roughly 86% of them appearing once. The material sequenced was peripheral blood. Source of these receptors: a man aged 30 to 45 with COVID-19, enrolled during active disease. Both conserved end residues are part of each CDR3. Each record gives: J gene, clone size, D gene, V gene, CDR3 DNA, CDR3 protein. D genes are given only for firm matches. Rows may omit the clone size; those that give it use once, few, many or a size class.

TRBJ1-6	once	TRBD1	TRBV19	TGTGCCAGTAGTATAGGGTGGGACAGGGGGTTTAATTCACCCCTCCACTTT	CASSIGWDRGFNSPLHF
TRBJ2-3	NA	NA	TRBV12-3/TRBV12-4	TGTGCCAGCAGCCCTGGAGCAGATACGCAGTATTTT	CASSPGADTQYF
TRBJ1-2	NA	TRBD1	TRBV5-1	TGCGCCAGCAGCTCAGAACCGGGACAGGTGGGAGGCTACACCTTC	CASSSEPGQVGGYTF
TRBJ1-3	NA	TRBD1	TRBV7-9	TGTGCCACGCCGGAGGACCGGACAGGGAAGAGAAACACCATATATTTT	CATPEDRTGKRNTIYF
TRBJ2-3	NA	TRBD2	TRBV7-2	TGTGCCAGCAGCCATAATCAGGTTCGCGGGACTAGCGCAGATACGCAGTATTTT	CASSHNQVRGTSADTQYF
TRBJ1-1	NA	NA	TRBV11-3	TGTGCCAGCAGCTTAGGCAGGGCGAACACTGAAGCTTTCTTT	CASSLGRANTEAFF
TRBJ1-2	NA	NA	TRBV7-9	TGTGCCAGCAGCTTAGAAGGGGGGGCGCGTGGCTACACCTTC	CASSLEGGARGYTF
TRBJ2-1	NA	TRBD2	TRBV7-2	TGTGCCAGCAGCTTAATTTTTCGGGGGGCCTACAATGAGCAGTTCTTC	CASSLIFRGAYNEQFF
TRBJ2-7	few	TRBD2	TRBV9	TGTGCCAGCAACCTCGTCGAGGGAGGGTTCCCCACCTACGAGCAGTACTTC	CASNLVEGGFPTYEQYF
TRBJ2-7	NA	TRBD1	TRBV5-4	TGTGCCAGTACACCGGGACAGGGCATCTACGAGCAGTACTTC	CASTPGQGIYEQYF
TRBJ2-5	NA	NA	TRBV7-9	TGTGCCAGCAGCTTAGCGTCTAGCGCCTCCGTAACGGGAGAGACCCAGTACTTC	CASSLASSASVTGETQYF
TRBJ2-1	NA	NA	TRBV6-6	TGTGCCAGCAGTTACCCGACCTGGAGGCAGTTCTTC	CASSYPTWRQFF
TRBJ2-1	NA	TRBD2	TRBV11-1	TGTGCCAGCAGCTTAGTGTCTAGCGGGAGCTACAATGAGCAGTTCTTC	CASSLVSSGSYNEQFF
TRBJ2-7	NA	NA	TRBV5-1	TGCGCCAGCAGCCGCGGTCCCGCTGGGGAGGCCTACGAGCAGTACTTC	CASSRGPAGEAYEQYF
TRBJ2-3	NA	TRBD1	TRBV6-4	TGTGCCAGCAGTGACGGGACAGGGACTAAATTGACGCAGTATTTT	CASSDGTGTKLTQYF
TRBJ1-2	NA	TRBD1	TRBV7-9	TGTGCCAGCATCGAGGGGACAGGGGGCGTTAGAGCTAACTATGGCTACACCTTC	CASIEGTGGVRANYGYTF
TRBJ2-7	few	TRBD2	TRBV7-3	TGTGCCAGCAGCATATCGACTAGCGGGCGGTACGAGCAGTACTTC	CASSISTSGRYEQYF
TRBJ2-7	NA	NA	TRBV9	TGTGCCAGCAGCGATGACAGACTCTACGAGCAGTACTTC	CASSDDRLYEQYF
TRBJ2-3	NA	NA	TRBV29-1	TGCAGCGCCAGGGTTAAGACAGATACGCAGTATTTT	CSARVKTDTQYF
TRBJ1-1	NA	NA	TRBV27	TGTGCCAGCAGTCCCCGGGGGGGAGTGGACACTGAAGCTTTCTTT	CASSPRGGVDTEAFF
TRBJ1-1	few	NA	TRBV2	TGTGCCAGCAGCGCAGACCCCAGGGGAGCTTTCTTT	CASSADPRGAFF
TRBJ2-7	NA	NA	TRBV11-1	TGTGCCAGCAGCCTACAGGGTTTAGCCTACGAGCAGTACTTC	CASSLQGLAYEQYF
TRBJ2-1	NA	NA	TRBV7-2	TGTGCCAGCAGCTTATTCGTGGCCTCCCGAAATGAGCAGTTCTTC	CASSLFVASRNEQFF
TRBJ2-1	NA	TRBD2	TRBV4-2	TGTGCCAGCAGCCAAGTAGTACCTAGCGGGCGGACCTACAATGAGCAGTTCTTC	CASSQVVPSGRTYNEQFF
TRBJ1-2	NA	TRBD1	TRBV6-6	TGTGCCAGCAGCGATCGGGACAGGGGGCATTTCTATGGCTACACCTTC	CASSDRDRGHFYGYTF
TRBJ2-7	NA	TRBD1	TRBV28	TGTGCCAGCAGAGACAGGGACTACGAGCAGTACTTC	CASRDRDYEQYF
TRBJ2-1	NA	NA	TRBV6-5	TGTGCCAGCAGCCAAAACGGTGCGGGTGGCAATGAGCAGTTCTTC	CASSQNGAGGNEQFF